The rows below give T cell receptor beta chains drawn from one sample of a study of blood T cell repertoires in COVID-19. Sequenced by immunoSEQ multiplex PCR; TCRdb stores in-frame clones only, minus some. The sample records about 160,000 clones, around nine tenths being singletons. Sequenced input: PBMCs or T cells enriched from blood (not recorded which). The receptors were gathered from a woman aged 45-65 years who had recovered from COVID-19. Each CDR3 is given with its conserved first and last residue. D genes are given only for firm matches. Some rows mark clone size as missing; the rest say once, few, many or name a class of expanded clone.

v_gene: TRBV6-5; d_gene: .; abundance: .; j_gene: TRBJ1-2; CDR3nt: TGTGCCAGCAGAGAGACTACCCCTAACTATGGCTACACCTTC; CDR3aa: CASRETTPNYGYTF
v_gene: TRBV15; d_gene: .; abundance: .; j_gene: TRBJ2-1; CDR3nt: TGTGCCACCAGCCCATATAGGGGTACTGAGCAGTTCTTC; CDR3aa: CATSPYRGTEQFF
v_gene: TRBV4-3; d_gene: TRBD2; abundance: .; j_gene: TRBJ2-5; CDR3nt: TGCGCCAGCAGCCAAGAAGGGACTAGCGGGGGTATCATGAAGACCCAGTACTTC; CDR3aa: CASSQEGTSGGIMKTQYF
v_gene: TRBV4-1; d_gene: .; abundance: .; j_gene: TRBJ2-1; CDR3nt: TGCGCCAGCAGCCTCAGGGTCCAACAGATCAATGAGCAGTTCTTC; CDR3aa: CASSLRVQQINEQFF
v_gene: TRBV9; d_gene: .; abundance: once; j_gene: TRBJ2-6; CDR3nt: TGTGCCAGCAGCTTTAGGACAGCAAACGCTGGGGCCAACGTCCTGACTTTC; CDR3aa: CASSFRTANAGANVLTF
v_gene: TRBV7-3; d_gene: .; abundance: .; j_gene: TRBJ2-2; CDR3nt: TGTGCCAGCAGCCTTTTGGGACAAACCGCGAACACCGGGGAGCTGTTTTTT; CDR3aa: CASSLLGQTANTGELFF
v_gene: TRBV19; d_gene: .; abundance: few; j_gene: TRBJ1-1; CDR3nt: TGTGCCAGTACCCAGGGGAGACCCACTGAAGCTTTCTTT; CDR3aa: CASTQGRPTEAFF
v_gene: TRBV2; d_gene: .; abundance: .; j_gene: TRBJ2-3; CDR3nt: TGTGCCAGCAGTGACAGGTTCAGGGATACGCAGTATTTT; CDR3aa: CASSDRFRDTQYF
v_gene: TRBV9; d_gene: TRBD2; abundance: .; j_gene: TRBJ2-1; CDR3nt: TGTGCCAGCAGCGATACGGGACTAGCGGGCAATGAGCAGTTCTTC; CDR3aa: CASSDTGLAGNEQFF
v_gene: TRBV6-5; d_gene: TRBD1; abundance: .; j_gene: TRBJ2-3; CDR3nt: TGTGCCAGCAGTTACTCGAACAGGGGAAGCACAGATACGCAGTATTTT; CDR3aa: CASSYSNRGSTDTQYF
v_gene: TRBV7-2; d_gene: .; abundance: .; j_gene: TRBJ1-2; CDR3nt: TGTGCCAGCAGCTTAGCCAGGGGCCACTATGGCTACACCTTC; CDR3aa: CASSLARGHYGYTF
v_gene: TRBV6-1; d_gene: TRBD2; abundance: .; j_gene: TRBJ2-7; CDR3nt: TGTGCCAGCAGTGCGGAACCGGGAGGGTGGGGGCACGAGCAGTACTTC; CDR3aa: CASSAEPGGWGHEQYF